This TCR beta chain came from a study of cytomegalovirus exposure and HLA in healthy donors. Remarks on this clone: The antigen is unknown.

Researchers ran the PCR with 60 Vbeta and 13 Jbeta primers. Here immunoSEQ multiplex PCR was the method, and the copy in TCRdb shows in-frame clones only, minus some. The data hold around 150,000 clones, with approximately 79% observed a single time. The CDR3 is 14 amino acids. V lost 0 bases and J lost 2, with 8 bases in between. From germline, CDR1 is MGHRA and CDR2 YSYEKL. Overall study findings and caveats: Productive status was seen about 90% or about 30% of the time for most TCR beta V segments in an earlier analysis. HLA restriction was apparent for most CMV-associated TCR beta chains in a later analysis. Among TCR beta chains, those listed as cytomegalovirus-associated numbered about 160.

Sequenced material: PBMCs. The gene calls are TRBV4-1 and TRBJ2-7; D might be TRBD1 (6 bases). The sequence was collected from a male donor in good health and CMV-seronegative. CDR3 nucleotides: TGCGCCAGCAGCCAAGATGGACAGACCTACGAGCAGTACTTC. It specifies CASSQDGQTYEQYF.